A selection of T cell receptor beta chains follows, all from one sample in a study of T-cell reconstitution after alpha-beta-depleted transplantation in children. TCRdb processed the PCR reads anew with MiXCR; each CDR3 protein has one entry. The data contain fewer than 500,000 distinct CDR3 sequences, around 46% of them seen just once; the ten biggest clones take up 25% to 30%. Sequences were derived from PBMCs, sampled before TCRalphabeta/CD19-depleted stem cell transplant. The receptors here all came from a girl aged 2 to 10 with aplastic anemia, due to receive a stem cell transplant. The CDR3 runs from the conserved cysteine through the conserved F or W. Fields, in order: clone size, D gene, J gene, V gene, CDR3 length, CDR3 DNA, CDR3 protein. A D gene is named only where the DNA matches it firmly. The size field is filled for only some rows; it gives once, few, many or a size class.

clone_size: .; d_call: TRBD1; j_call: TRBJ1-1; v_call: TRBV28; cdr3_length: 14; cdr3_nt: TGTGCCACCGCGTCAGGGGGCGCCTACACTGAAGCTTTCTTT; cdr3_aa: CATASGGAYTEAFF
clone_size: .; d_call: .; j_call: TRBJ2-6; v_call: TRBV3-1; cdr3_length: 14; cdr3_nt: TGTGCCAGCGGAGGGGACTCTGGGGCCAACGTCCTGACTTTC; cdr3_aa: CASGGDSGANVLTF
clone_size: .; d_call: TRBD2; j_call: TRBJ2-3; v_call: TRBV4-1; cdr3_length: 14; cdr3_nt: TGCGCCAGCAGCCAAAGACGGGAGGGTCATACGCAGTATTTT; cdr3_aa: CASSQRREGHTQYF
clone_size: many; d_call: .; j_call: TRBJ2-3; v_call: TRBV29-1; cdr3_length: 14; cdr3_nt: TGCAGCGTTGGGGGTGGCTATCCCACAGATACGCAGTATTTT; cdr3_aa: CSVGGGYPTDTQYF
clone_size: many; d_call: TRBD2; j_call: TRBJ2-3; v_call: TRBV15; cdr3_length: 16; cdr3_nt: TGTGCCACCAGCAGGCGACTAGCGGAGGATGTGAATACGCAGTATTTT; cdr3_aa: CATSRRLAEDVNTQYF
clone_size: many; d_call: .; j_call: TRBJ2-7; v_call: TRBV5-1; cdr3_length: 15; cdr3_nt: TGCGCCAGCAGCTTGGGGGACTCATATTCCTACGAGCAGTACTTC; cdr3_aa: CASSLGDSYSYEQYF
clone_size: .; d_call: .; j_call: TRBJ2-6; v_call: TRBV9; cdr3_length: 17; cdr3_nt: TGTGCCAGCAGCTCCCGGGACACCTACTCTGGGGCCAACGTCCTGACTTTC; cdr3_aa: CASSSRDTYSGANVLTF
clone_size: many; d_call: .; j_call: TRBJ2-7; v_call: TRBV10-3; cdr3_length: 14; cdr3_nt: TGTGCCATCAGTGAGTCGGGGGCAACCTACGAGCAGTACTTC; cdr3_aa: CAISESGATYEQYF
clone_size: few; d_call: .; j_call: TRBJ1-5; v_call: TRBV6-2/TRBV6-3; cdr3_length: 14; cdr3_nt: TGTGCCAATCAGGGGACTAAAAGCAATCAGCCCCAGCATTTT; cdr3_aa: CANQGTKSNQPQHF
clone_size: few; d_call: .; j_call: TRBJ2-4; v_call: TRBV5-5; cdr3_length: 11; cdr3_nt: TGTGCCAGCAGCTATTCCAACATTCAGTACTTC; cdr3_aa: CASSYSNIQYF
clone_size: once; d_call: .; j_call: TRBJ2-2; v_call: TRBV7-3; cdr3_length: 17; cdr3_nt: TGTGCCAGCAGCTTACTAAGGGGCTTAAAAGACACCGGGGAGCTGTTTTTT; cdr3_aa: CASSLLRGLKDTGELFF
clone_size: few; d_call: .; j_call: TRBJ2-3; v_call: TRBV12-3/TRBV12-4; cdr3_length: 12; cdr3_nt: TGTGCCAGCAGCTGGTCCACAGATACGCAGTATTTT; cdr3_aa: CASSWSTDTQYF
clone_size: .; d_call: .; j_call: TRBJ2-3; v_call: TRBV6-1; cdr3_length: 14; cdr3_nt: TGTGCCAGTACCCTTTTCGCGTCGACAGATACGCAGTATTTT; cdr3_aa: CASTLFASTDTQYF
clone_size: few; d_call: TRBD2; j_call: TRBJ2-7; v_call: TRBV20-1; cdr3_length: 16; cdr3_nt: TGCAGTGCTAGAGACTCGCGGCTAGCGGGAGTACGAGAGCAGTACTTC; cdr3_aa: CSARDSRLAGVREQYF
clone_size: .; d_call: .; j_call: TRBJ2-5; v_call: TRBV19; cdr3_length: 12; cdr3_nt: TGTGCCAGTCTTCAGGGCCCCGAGACCCAGTACTTC; cdr3_aa: CASLQGPETQYF
clone_size: few; d_call: TRBD1; j_call: TRBJ2-1; v_call: TRBV27; cdr3_length: 15; cdr3_nt: TGTGCCAGCAGTTCCTACAGGGGGAGAGACAATGAGCAGTTCTTC; cdr3_aa: CASSSYRGRDNEQFF
clone_size: many; d_call: TRBD1; j_call: TRBJ2-3; v_call: TRBV12-3/TRBV12-4; cdr3_length: 17; cdr3_nt: TGTGCCAGCAGTTTCAAAACGGGACAGGGTGCCACAGATACGCAGTATTTT; cdr3_aa: CASSFKTGQGATDTQYF
clone_size: .; d_call: TRBD1; j_call: TRBJ2-7; v_call: TRBV28; cdr3_length: 15; cdr3_nt: TGTGCCAGCTTTGCCTTCGACAGGGGGTCCGACGAGCAGTACTTC; cdr3_aa: CASFAFDRGSDEQYF
clone_size: .; d_call: .; j_call: TRBJ2-7; v_call: TRBV5-6; cdr3_length: 14; cdr3_nt: TGTGCCAGCAGCCGCTTCGGTCCCTCCTACGAGCAGTACTTC; cdr3_aa: CASSRFGPSYEQYF
clone_size: .; d_call: .; j_call: TRBJ2-2; v_call: TRBV14; cdr3_length: 15; cdr3_nt: TGTGCCAGCAGCCAAACCAATACGAACACCGGGGAGCTGTTTTTT; cdr3_aa: CASSQTNTNTGELFF
clone_size: .; d_call: TRBD1; j_call: TRBJ2-5; v_call: TRBV20-1; cdr3_length: 15; cdr3_nt: TGCAGTGCTAGAACGGCACAGGGGGCACGAGAGACCCAGTACTTC; cdr3_aa: CSARTAQGARETQYF
clone_size: .; d_call: .; j_call: TRBJ1-3; v_call: TRBV29-1; cdr3_length: 16; cdr3_nt: TGCAGCGTTGAAGGTTGGGGAGGGAGCTCTGGAAACACCATATATTTT; cdr3_aa: CSVEGWGGSSGNTIYF
clone_size: .; d_call: TRBD1; j_call: TRBJ2-1; v_call: TRBV5-1; cdr3_length: 16; cdr3_nt: TGCGCCAGCAGCCCCAGGGTCCAGGGGGCGGGAAATGAGCAGTTCTTC; cdr3_aa: CASSPRVQGAGNEQFF
clone_size: many; d_call: .; j_call: TRBJ2-2; v_call: TRBV10-3; cdr3_length: 15; cdr3_nt: TGTGCCATCAGTGAGGCATCCGTGGTAACCGGGGAGCTGTTTTTT; cdr3_aa: CAISEASVVTGELFF
clone_size: few; d_call: TRBD2; j_call: TRBJ2-5; v_call: TRBV20-1; cdr3_length: 17; cdr3_nt: TGCAGTGCTATTGTTCAGGCTAGCGGGAGTTTTGGAGAGACCCAGTACTTC; cdr3_aa: CSAIVQASGSFGETQYF
clone_size: few; d_call: TRBD2; j_call: TRBJ2-1; v_call: TRBV20-1; cdr3_length: 13; cdr3_nt: TGCAGTGCTAGTGGGAGGGCCATATATGAGCAGTTCTTC; cdr3_aa: CSASGRAIYEQFF
clone_size: .; d_call: TRBD1; j_call: TRBJ2-7; v_call: TRBV29-1; cdr3_length: 12; cdr3_nt: TGCAGCGTTTGGCGACAGGGTACGGGGCAGTACTTC; cdr3_aa: CSVWRQGTGQYF
clone_size: many; d_call: .; j_call: TRBJ2-3; v_call: TRBV20-1; cdr3_length: 16; cdr3_nt: TGCAGTGCTCCCCCCATGGCGGGGGCTAGCACAGATACGCAGTATTTT; cdr3_aa: CSAPPMAGASTDTQYF
clone_size: .; d_call: .; j_call: TRBJ2-5; v_call: TRBV12-3/TRBV12-4; cdr3_length: 14; cdr3_nt: TGTGCCAGCAGTCCTTGGGGGGGCCCAGAGACCCAGTACTTC; cdr3_aa: CASSPWGGPETQYF
clone_size: once; d_call: .; j_call: TRBJ2-1; v_call: TRBV20-1; cdr3_length: 13; cdr3_nt: TGCAGTGCCGAACCCTCCAGCGTCCATGAGCAGTTCTTC; cdr3_aa: CSAEPSSVHEQFF
clone_size: few; d_call: .; j_call: TRBJ2-3; v_call: TRBV7-6; cdr3_length: 18; cdr3_nt: TGTGCCAGCAGCTTTTGGTCGCCCGGACGGACGGTCACAGATACGCAGTATTTT; cdr3_aa: CASSFWSPGRTVTDTQYF
clone_size: few; d_call: .; j_call: TRBJ2-1; v_call: TRBV29-1; cdr3_length: 14; cdr3_nt: TGCAGCGTTGAAACAGGAGGGGGGTGGAATGAGCAGTTCTTC; cdr3_aa: CSVETGGGWNEQFF
clone_size: .; d_call: .; j_call: TRBJ2-7; v_call: TRBV20-1; cdr3_length: 11; cdr3_nt: TGCAGTGCTAGAGGGCAACGCGAGCAGTACTTC; cdr3_aa: CSARGQREQYF
clone_size: many; d_call: TRBD2; j_call: TRBJ2-7; v_call: TRBV12-3/TRBV12-4; cdr3_length: 14; cdr3_nt: TGTGCCAGCGGGACTAGCGGGAGGGCCTACGAGCAGTACTTC; cdr3_aa: CASGTSGRAYEQYF
clone_size: .; d_call: TRBD1; j_call: TRBJ1-6; v_call: TRBV5-1; cdr3_length: 15; cdr3_nt: TGCGCCAGCAGACTGGGACAGGGACGAGGCTCACCCCTCCACTTT; cdr3_aa: CASRLGQGRGSPLHF
clone_size: many; d_call: TRBD2; j_call: TRBJ2-1; v_call: TRBV20-1; cdr3_length: 14; cdr3_nt: TGCAGTGCTTGGAGCGGGAGTTCCTACAATGAGCAGTTCTTC; cdr3_aa: CSAWSGSSYNEQFF
clone_size: few; d_call: .; j_call: TRBJ2-4; v_call: TRBV7-3; cdr3_length: 16; cdr3_nt: TGTGCCAGCAGCTCCTGGGACGGCTTAGCCAAAAACATTCAGTACTTC; cdr3_aa: CASSSWDGLAKNIQYF
clone_size: .; d_call: .; j_call: TRBJ1-1; v_call: TRBV6-1; cdr3_length: 15; cdr3_nt: TGTGCCAGCAGTAGGTTGGGGGGAGGGGACACTGAAGCTTTCTTT; cdr3_aa: CASSRLGGGDTEAFF